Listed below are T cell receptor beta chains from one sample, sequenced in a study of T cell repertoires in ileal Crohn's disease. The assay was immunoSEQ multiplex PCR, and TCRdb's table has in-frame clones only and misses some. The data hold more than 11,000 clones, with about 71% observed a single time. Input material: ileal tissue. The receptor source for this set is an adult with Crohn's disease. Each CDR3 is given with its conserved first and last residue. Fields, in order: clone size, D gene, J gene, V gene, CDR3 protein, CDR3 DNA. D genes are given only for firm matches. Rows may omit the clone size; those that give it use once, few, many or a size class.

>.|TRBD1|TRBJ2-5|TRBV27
CASSQRQGRETQYF
TGTGCCAGCAGTCAGAGACAGGGGAGGGAGACCCAGTACTTC
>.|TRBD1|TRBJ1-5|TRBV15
CATSGQGANQPQHF
TGTGCCACCAGTGGACAGGGGGCTAATCAGCCCCAGCATTTT
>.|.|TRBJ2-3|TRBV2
CASSSSGESTQYF
TGTGCCAGCAGTTCGTCGGGGGAAAGCACGCAGTATTTT
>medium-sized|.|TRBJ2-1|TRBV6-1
CASTTGSRYNEQFF
TGTGCCAGCACTACTGGCTCCCGTTACAATGAGCAGTTCTTC
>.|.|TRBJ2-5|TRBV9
CASSHTLRQTSQETQYF
TGTGCCAGCAGCCACACCCTAAGACAGACGAGCCAAGAGACCCAGTACTTC
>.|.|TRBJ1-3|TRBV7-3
CASSPYRRSYTIYF
TGTGCCAGCAGCCCTTACAGGAGGTCATACACCATATATTTT
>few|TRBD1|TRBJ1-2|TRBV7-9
CASSLGGTGRIKDGYTF
TGTGCCAGCAGCTTAGGAGGGACAGGGAGGATCAAGGATGGCTACACCTTC
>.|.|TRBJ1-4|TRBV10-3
CATRVGGSGEKLFF
TGTGCCACCCGGGTGGGGGGAAGTGGTGAAAAACTGTTTTTT
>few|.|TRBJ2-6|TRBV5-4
CASSSRLDSGANVLTF
TGTGCCAGCAGCTCTAGACTGGACTCTGGGGCCAACGTCCTGACTTTC
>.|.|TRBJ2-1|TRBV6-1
CASSVYGRGGSYNEQFF
TGTGCCAGCAGTGTCTACGGTAGGGGCGGGTCGTACAATGAGCAGTTCTTC
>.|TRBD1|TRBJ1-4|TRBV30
CAWTGQGNEKLFF
TGTGCCTGGACGGGACAGGGTAATGAAAAACTGTTTTTT
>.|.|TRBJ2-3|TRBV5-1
CASSKSSTDTQYF
TGCGCCAGCAGCAAATCTAGCACAGATACGCAGTATTTT
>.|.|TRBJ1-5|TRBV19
CASSIDISNQPQHF
TGTGCCAGTAGTATCGACATTAGCAATCAACCCCAGCATTTT
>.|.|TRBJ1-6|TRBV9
CASSVRENSPLHF
TGTGCCAGCAGCGTCAGGGAGAATTCACCCCTCCACTTT
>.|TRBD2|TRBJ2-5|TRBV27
CASSLFGGVETQYF
TGTGCCAGCAGCCTTTTTGGGGGGGTGGAGACCCAGTACTTC
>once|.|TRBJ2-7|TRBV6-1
CASSVGQGSSYEQYF
TGTGCCAGCAGTGTCGGACAAGGGAGCTCCTACGAGCAGTACTTC
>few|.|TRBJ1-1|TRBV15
CATSRSRATEAFF
TGTGCCACCAGCAGATCGCGAGCCACTGAAGCTTTCTTT
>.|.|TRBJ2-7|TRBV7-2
CASSLHMGTYEQYF
TGTGCCAGCAGCCTTCACATGGGGACCTACGAGCAGTACTTC
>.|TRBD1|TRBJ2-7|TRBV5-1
CASSLAMGDRGQYF
TGCGCCAGCAGCTTGGCCATGGGAGACAGGGGCCAGTACTTC
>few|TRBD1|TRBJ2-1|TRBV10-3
CAISDRRDRGYNEQFF
TGTGCCATCAGTGATCGTCGGGACAGGGGCTACAATGAGCAGTTCTTC
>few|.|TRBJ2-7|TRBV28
CASSTGTYAYEQYF
TGTGCCAGCTCAACCGGGACATATGCTTACGAGCAGTACTTC
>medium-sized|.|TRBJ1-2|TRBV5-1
CASSLVENSHYGYTF
TGCGCCAGCAGCTTAGTTGAGAATTCTCACTATGGCTACACCTTC
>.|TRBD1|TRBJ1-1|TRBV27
CATLRTGRNTEAFF
TGTGCCACCTTACGGACAGGTCGGAACACTGAAGCTTTCTTT
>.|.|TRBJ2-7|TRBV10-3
CAISGGPLATYEQYF
TGTGCCATCAGTGGGGGACCGCTCGCGACCTACGAGCAGTACTTC
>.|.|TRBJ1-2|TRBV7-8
CASSPRHGGYTF
TGTGCCAGCAGCCCCCGACATGGCGGCTACACCTTC
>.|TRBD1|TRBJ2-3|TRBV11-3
CASSLWGQETDTQYF
TGTGCCAGCAGCTTATGGGGACAGGAGACAGATACGCAGTATTTT
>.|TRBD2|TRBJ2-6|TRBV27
CASSRAGGDSGANVLTF
TGTGCCAGCAGCCGCGCGGGGGGAGACTCTGGGGCCAACGTCCTGACTTTC
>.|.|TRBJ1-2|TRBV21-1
CASSPSGAYGYTF
TGTGCCAGCAGTCCCAGCGGGGCCTATGGCTACACCTTC
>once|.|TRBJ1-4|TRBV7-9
CASSFSLGGSGEKLFF
TGTGCCAGCAGCTTTTCCCTTGGGGGTTCGGGGGAAAAACTGTTTTTT
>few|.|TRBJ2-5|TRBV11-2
CASSPTVVSLYQETQYF
TGTGCCAGCAGCCCAACAGTCGTGAGCTTGTACCAAGAGACCCAGTACTTC
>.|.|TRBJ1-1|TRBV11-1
CASSLAGGDTEAFF
TGTGCCAGCAGCTTAGCGGGCGGGGACACTGAAGCTTTCTTT
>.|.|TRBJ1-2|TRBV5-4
CASSRDGINNYGYTF
TGTGCCAGCAGCCGTGACGGTATTAATAACTATGGCTACACCTTC
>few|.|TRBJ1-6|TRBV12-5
CATGYDNSPLHF
TGTGCTACGGGGTACGATAATTCACCCCTCCACTTT
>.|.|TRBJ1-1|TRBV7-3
CASSFGRAEAFF
TGTGCCAGCAGCTTTGGAAGAGCTGAAGCTTTCTTT
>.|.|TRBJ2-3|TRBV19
CASSRAGNTDTQYF
TGTGCCAGTAGCCGAGCAGGGAATACAGATACGCAGTATTTT
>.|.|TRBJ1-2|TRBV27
CASRPQARYGYTF
TGTGCCAGCAGGCCCCAGGCTCGCTATGGCTACACCTTC
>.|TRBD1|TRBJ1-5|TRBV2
CASKEGDRGNQPQHF
TGTGCCAGCAAAGAAGGGGACAGGGGAAATCAGCCCCAGCATTTT
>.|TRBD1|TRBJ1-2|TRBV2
CASRPGTGGFSNYGYTF
TGTGCCAGCAGGCCGGGGACAGGGGGCTTTTCTAACTATGGCTACACCTTC
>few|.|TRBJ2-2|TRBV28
CASSSGGGNTGELFF
TGTGCCAGCAGTTCAGGGGGGGGTAACACCGGGGAGCTGTTTTTT
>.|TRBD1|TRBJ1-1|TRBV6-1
CASSVDRGDTEAFF
TGTGCCAGCAGTGTCGACAGGGGTGACACTGAAGCTTTCTTT
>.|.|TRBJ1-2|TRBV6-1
CASSENSIGGYTF
TGTGCCAGCAGTGAAAACAGTATTGGAGGCTACACCTTC
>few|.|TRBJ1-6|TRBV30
CAWRRGAYNSPLHF
TGTGCCTGGAGGAGGGGAGCCTATAATTCACCCCTCCACTTT
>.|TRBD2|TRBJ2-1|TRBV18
CASSPFRAGGNEQFF
TGTGCCAGCTCACCGTTCCGGGCGGGGGGGAATGAGCAGTTCTTC
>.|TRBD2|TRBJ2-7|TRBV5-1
CASSLAAGGYEQYF
TGCGCCAGCAGCTTGGCGGCGGGGGGTTACGAGCAGTACTTC